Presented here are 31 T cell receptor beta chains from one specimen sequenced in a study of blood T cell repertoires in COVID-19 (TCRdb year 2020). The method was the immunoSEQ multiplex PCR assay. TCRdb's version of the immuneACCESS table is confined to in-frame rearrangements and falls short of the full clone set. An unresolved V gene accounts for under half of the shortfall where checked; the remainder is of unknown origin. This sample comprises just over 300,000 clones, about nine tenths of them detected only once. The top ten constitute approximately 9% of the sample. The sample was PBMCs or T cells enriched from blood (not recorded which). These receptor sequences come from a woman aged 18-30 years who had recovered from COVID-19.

CDR3 DNA sequence: TGCGCCAGCAGCCCAATGACAGGGGCGATCACTGAAGCTTTCTTT. It translates to CASSPMTGAITEAFF. V gene TRBV5-1 combines with J gene TRBJ1-1; the match to TRBD1 covers 8 bases. V trimming: 4 bases; J trimming: 4 bases; junction bases outside the gene matches: 9. This CDR3 region has 15 residues. Germline V gene sequence: CDR1 SGHRS, CDR2 YFSETQ.

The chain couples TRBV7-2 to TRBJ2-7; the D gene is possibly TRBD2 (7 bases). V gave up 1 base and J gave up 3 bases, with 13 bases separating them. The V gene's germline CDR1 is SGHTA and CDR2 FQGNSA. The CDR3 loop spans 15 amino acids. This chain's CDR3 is CASSLGGGGSYEQYF. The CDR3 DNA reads TGTGCCAGCAGCTTAGGGGGCGGGGGCAGCTACGAGCAGTACTTC.

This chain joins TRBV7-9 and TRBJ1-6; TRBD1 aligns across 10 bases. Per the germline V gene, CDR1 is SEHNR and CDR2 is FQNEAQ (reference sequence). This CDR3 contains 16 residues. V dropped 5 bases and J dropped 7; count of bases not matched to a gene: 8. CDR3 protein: CASSPDRGSQNSPLHF. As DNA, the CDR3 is TGTGCCAGCAGCCCGGACAGGGGGTCGCAGAATTCACCCCTCCACTTT.

The CDR3 DNA reads TGTGCCAGCAGTCCCCCTTTACAGGGGGCGGATAATTCACCCCTCCACTTT. Its translation is CASSPPLQGADNSPLHF. V and J are TRBV28 and TRBJ1-6, with 9 bases matching TRBD1. CDR1 is MDHEN and CDR2 is SYDVKM in the germline V gene. V shed 5 bases, J shed 5 bases, and the junction held 10 bases outside the gene matches. The length of the CDR3 is 17 residues.

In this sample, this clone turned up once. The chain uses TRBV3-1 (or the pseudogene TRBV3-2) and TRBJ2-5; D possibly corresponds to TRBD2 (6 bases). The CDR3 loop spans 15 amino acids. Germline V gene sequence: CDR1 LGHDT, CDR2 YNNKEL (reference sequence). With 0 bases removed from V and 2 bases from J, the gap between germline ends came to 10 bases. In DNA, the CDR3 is TGTGCCAGCAGCCAAGATGTTAGCGGACAAGAGACCCAGTACTTC. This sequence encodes CASSQDVSGQETQYF.

The CDR3 here is CASGREGGGYTF. The CDR3 DNA is TGTGCTAGTGGTAGGGAGGGCGGTGGCTACACCTTC. The V and J genes are TRBV12-5 and TRBJ1-2; no clear D. The CDR3 has 12 amino acids. CDR1 is LGHNT and CDR2 is FRNRAP in the germline V gene. V was trimmed by 5 bases and J by 7 bases, leaving 11 bases between them.

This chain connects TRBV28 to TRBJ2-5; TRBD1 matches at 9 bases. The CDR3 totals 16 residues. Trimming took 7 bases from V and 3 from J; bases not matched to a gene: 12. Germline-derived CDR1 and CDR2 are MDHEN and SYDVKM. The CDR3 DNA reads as TGTGCCAGCACCCCGCACAGGGGGCTGGAGGAAGAGACCCAGTACTTC. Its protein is CASTPHRGLEEETQYF.

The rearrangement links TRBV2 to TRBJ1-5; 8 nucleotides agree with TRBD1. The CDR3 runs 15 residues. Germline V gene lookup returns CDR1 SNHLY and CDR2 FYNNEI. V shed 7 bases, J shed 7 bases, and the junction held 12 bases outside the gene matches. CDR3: CASKAQGAFIQPQHF. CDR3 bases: TGTGCCAGCAAAGCCCAGGGGGCGTTTATACAGCCCCAGCATTTT.

The CDR3 bases are TGTGCCAGCAGCTTACAGGGGTGGGAGACAGATACGCAGTATTTT. As protein: CASSLQGWETDTQYF. V and J are TRBV11-2 and TRBJ2-3; D may be TRBD1 (6 bases). CDR1 is SGHAT and CDR2 is FQNNGV in the germline V gene. The CDR3 spans 15 residues. V gave up 2 bases and J gave up 3 bases, with 12 bases separating them.

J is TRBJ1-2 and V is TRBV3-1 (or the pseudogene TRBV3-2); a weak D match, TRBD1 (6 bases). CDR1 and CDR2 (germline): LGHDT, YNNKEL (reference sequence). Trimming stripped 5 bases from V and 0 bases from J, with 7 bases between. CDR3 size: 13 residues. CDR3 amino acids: CASSAGANYGYTF. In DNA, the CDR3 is TGTGCCAGCAGCGCAGGGGCTAACTATGGCTACACCTTC.

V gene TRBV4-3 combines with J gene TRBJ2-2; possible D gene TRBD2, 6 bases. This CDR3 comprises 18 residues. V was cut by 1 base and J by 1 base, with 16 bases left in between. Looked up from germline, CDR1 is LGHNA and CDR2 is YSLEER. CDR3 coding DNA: TGCGCCAGCAGCCAAGCGTATGCGGGACTCTTGAACACCGGGGAGCTGTTTTTT. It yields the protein CASSQAYAGLLNTGELFF.

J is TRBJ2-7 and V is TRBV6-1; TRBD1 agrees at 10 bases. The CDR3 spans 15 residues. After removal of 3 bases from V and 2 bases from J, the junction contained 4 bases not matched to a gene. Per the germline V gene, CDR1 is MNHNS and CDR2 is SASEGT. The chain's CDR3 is CASSDPGQGAYEQYF. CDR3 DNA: TGTGCCAGCAGTGATCCCGGACAGGGGGCCTACGAGCAGTACTTC.

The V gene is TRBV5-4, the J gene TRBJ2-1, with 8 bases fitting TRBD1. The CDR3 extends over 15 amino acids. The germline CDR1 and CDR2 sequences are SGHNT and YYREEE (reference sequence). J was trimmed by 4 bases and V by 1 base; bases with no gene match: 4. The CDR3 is CASSLSGGPYNEQFF. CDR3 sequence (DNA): TGTGCCAGCAGCTTGTCAGGGGGCCCTTACAATGAGCAGTTCTTC. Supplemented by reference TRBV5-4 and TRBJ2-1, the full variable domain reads ETGVTQSPTHLIKTRGQQVTLRCSSQSGHNTVSWYQQALGQGPQFIFQYYREEENGRGNFPPRFSGLQFPNYSSELNVNALELDDSALYLCASSLSGGPYNEQFFGPGTRLTVL.

The CDR3 sequence is CASRRTAYNSPLHF. CDR3 nucleotides: TGTGCCAGCAGACGGACAGCCTATAATTCACCCCTCCACTTT. This chain joins TRBV7-9 and TRBJ1-6; a possible D gene is TRBD1 (6 bases). The CDR3 runs 14 residues. Trimming stripped 6 bases from V and 2 bases from J, with 8 bases between. CDR1 is SEHNR, CDR2 FQNEAQ, per germline (reference sequence).

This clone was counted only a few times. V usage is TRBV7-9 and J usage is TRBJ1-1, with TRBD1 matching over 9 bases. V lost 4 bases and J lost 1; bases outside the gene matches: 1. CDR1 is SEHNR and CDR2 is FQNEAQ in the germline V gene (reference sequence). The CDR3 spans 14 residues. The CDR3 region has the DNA TGTGCCAGCAGCTGGGGACAGGGGAACACTGAAGCTTTCTTT. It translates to CASSWGQGNTEAFF.

The CDR3 reads CASSFTVLYGYTF. In DNA form, the CDR3 reads TGTGCCAGTAGTTTCACAGTTCTCTATGGCTACACCTTC. V gene TRBV19 combines with J gene TRBJ1-2; D gene unclear. CDR3 length: 13 residues. Per the germline V gene, CDR1 is LNHDA and CDR2 is SQIVND (reference sequence). Trimming cost V 5 bases and J 4 bases, with 11 bases left between them.

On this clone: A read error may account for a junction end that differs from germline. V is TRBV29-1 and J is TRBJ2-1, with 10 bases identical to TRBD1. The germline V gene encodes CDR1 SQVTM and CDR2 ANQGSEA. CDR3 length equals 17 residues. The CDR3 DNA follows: TGCAGCGTCGAAGGGACAGGGGACCCGCTCTCCTACAATGAGCAGTTCTTC. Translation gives CSVEGTGDPLSYNEQFF.

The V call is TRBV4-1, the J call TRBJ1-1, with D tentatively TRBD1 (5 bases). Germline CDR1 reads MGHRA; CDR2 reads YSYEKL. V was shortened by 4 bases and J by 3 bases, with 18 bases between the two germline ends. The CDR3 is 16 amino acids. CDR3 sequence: CASSLGAVVRDTEAFF. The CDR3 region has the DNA TGCGCCAGCAGCCTTGGGGCAGTTGTACGGGACACTGAAGCTTTCTTT.

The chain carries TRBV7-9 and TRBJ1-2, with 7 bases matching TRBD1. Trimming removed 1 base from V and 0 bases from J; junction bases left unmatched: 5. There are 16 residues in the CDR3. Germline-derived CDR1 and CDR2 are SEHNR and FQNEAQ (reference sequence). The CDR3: CASSLGTGKTNYGYTF. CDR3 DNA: TGTGCCAGCAGCTTAGGGACAGGCAAAACTAACTATGGCTACACCTTC.

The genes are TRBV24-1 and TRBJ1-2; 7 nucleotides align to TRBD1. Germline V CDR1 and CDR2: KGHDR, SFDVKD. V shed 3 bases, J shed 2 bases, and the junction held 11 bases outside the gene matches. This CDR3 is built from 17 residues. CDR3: CATSDASGTDINYGYTF. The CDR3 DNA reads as TGTGCCACCAGTGATGCGTCCGGGACAGATATAAACTATGGCTACACCTTC.

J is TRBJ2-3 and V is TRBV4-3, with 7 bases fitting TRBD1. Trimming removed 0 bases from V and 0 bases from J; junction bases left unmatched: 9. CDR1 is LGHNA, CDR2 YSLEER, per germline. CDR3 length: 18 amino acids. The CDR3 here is CASSQESGTVSSTDTQYF. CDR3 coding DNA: TGCGCCAGCAGCCAAGAGTCAGGGACAGTTTCTAGCACAGATACGCAGTATTTT.

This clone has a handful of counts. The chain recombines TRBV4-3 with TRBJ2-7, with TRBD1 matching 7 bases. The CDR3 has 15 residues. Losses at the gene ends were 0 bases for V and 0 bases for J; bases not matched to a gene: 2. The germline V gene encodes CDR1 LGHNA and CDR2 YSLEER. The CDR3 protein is CASSQETGASYEQYF. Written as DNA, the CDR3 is TGCGCCAGCAGCCAAGAAACAGGGGCCTCCTACGAGCAGTACTTC.

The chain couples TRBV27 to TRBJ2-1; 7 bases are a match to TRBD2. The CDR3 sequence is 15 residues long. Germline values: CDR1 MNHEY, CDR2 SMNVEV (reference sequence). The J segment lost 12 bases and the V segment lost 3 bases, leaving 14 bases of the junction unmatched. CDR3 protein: CASSFGAGILLGQFF. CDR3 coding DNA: TGTGCCAGCAGTTTCGGAGCGGGGATACTTTTGGGGCAGTTCTTC.

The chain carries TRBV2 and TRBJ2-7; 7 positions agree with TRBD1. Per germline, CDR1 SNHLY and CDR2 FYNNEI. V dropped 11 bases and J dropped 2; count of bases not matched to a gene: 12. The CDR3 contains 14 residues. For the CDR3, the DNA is TGTGCCGGAACCATAGACGGACAGGCCTACGAGCAGTACTTC. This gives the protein CAGTIDGQAYEQYF.

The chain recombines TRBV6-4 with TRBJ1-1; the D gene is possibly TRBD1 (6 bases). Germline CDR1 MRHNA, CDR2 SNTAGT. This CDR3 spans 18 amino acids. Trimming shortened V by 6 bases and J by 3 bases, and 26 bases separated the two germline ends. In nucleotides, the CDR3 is TGTGCCAGCAGCGGATTACAGGGTGGGCTGCGGCTGCACACTGAAGCTTTCTTT. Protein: CASSGLQGGLRLHTEAFF.

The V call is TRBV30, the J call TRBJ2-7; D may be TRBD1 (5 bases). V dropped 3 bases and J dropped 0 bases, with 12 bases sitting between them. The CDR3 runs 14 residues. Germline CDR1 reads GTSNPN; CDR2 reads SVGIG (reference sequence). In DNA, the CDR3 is TGTGCCTGGAGACCCGACAGAAGCTCCTACGAGCAGTACTTC. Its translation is CAWRPDRSSYEQYF.

The CDR3 DNA is TGTGCCAGCAGCGCTCTAGGTGAAAAACTGTTTTTT. Translating it yields CASSALGEKLFF. The gene calls are TRBV6-5 and TRBJ1-4, with D unresolved. Germline lookup yields CDR1 MNHEY and CDR2 SVGAGI. V lost 6 bases and J 7 bases, leaving 9 bases between the germline ends. This CDR3 spans 12 amino acids.

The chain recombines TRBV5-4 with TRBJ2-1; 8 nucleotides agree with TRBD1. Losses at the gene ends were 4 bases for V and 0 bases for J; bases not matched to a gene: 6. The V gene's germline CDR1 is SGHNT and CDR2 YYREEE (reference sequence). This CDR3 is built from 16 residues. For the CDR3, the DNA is TGTGCCAGCAGCCCCCGGACAGGGAGCTCCTACAATGAGCAGTTCTTC. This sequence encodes CASSPRTGSSYNEQFF.

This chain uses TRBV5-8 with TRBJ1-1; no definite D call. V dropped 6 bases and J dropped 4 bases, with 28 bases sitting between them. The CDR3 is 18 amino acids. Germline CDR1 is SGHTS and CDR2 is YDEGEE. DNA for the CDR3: TGTGCCAGCACCCAAGGACGAGGGAGCGGGGAATCGGGCACTGAAGCTTTCTTT. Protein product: CASTQGRGSGESGTEAFF.

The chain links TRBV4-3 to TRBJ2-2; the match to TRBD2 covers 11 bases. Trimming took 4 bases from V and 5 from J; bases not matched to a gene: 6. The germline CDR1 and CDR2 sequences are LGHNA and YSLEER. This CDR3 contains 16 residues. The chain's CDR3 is CASSRVAGGPTGELFF. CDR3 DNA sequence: TGCGCCAGCAGCCGGGTAGCGGGGGGGCCAACCGGGGAGCTGTTTTTT.

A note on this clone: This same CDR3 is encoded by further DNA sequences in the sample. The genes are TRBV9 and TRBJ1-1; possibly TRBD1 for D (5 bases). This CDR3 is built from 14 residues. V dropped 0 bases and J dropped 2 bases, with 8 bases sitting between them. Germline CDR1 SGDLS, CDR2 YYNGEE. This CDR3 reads CASSVVGGNTEAFF. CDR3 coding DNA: TGTGCCAGCAGCGTAGTGGGGGGAAACACTGAAGCTTTCTTT.